The clone carrying this T cell receptor (beta chain) was counted between two and nine times. Its antigen is currently unknown. V lost 5 bases to trimming and J lost 0 bases, with 8 bases between them. The CDR3 totals 14 residues. This sample was included in a study of CD8 T cells in ankylosing spondylitis. Whole-study results and caveats: A motif in TCR beta, a set of roughly eight highly homologous variants, appeared characteristic of ankylosing spondylitis blood.

TCRdb reanalysed the 5' RACE reads using MiXCR and keeps one entry per CDR3 protein. Of about 540,000 distinct CDR3 sequences in the sample, roughly 12% were seen once. The sequencing input was blood, either unsorted or a sorted T cell fraction (not recorded which). This receptor was identified in a male donor with ankylosing spondylitis. The chain joins TRBV12-3 or TRBV12-4 to TRBJ1-5; D remains unclear. CDR3 in DNA: TGTGCCAGCAGTCCCGCCTATAGCAATCAGCCCCAGCATTTT. Translation gives CASSPAYSNQPQHF.